Shown below are 10 T cell receptor beta chains from a single sample sequenced in a study of blood T cell repertoires in COVID-19. The protocol was immunoSEQ multiplex PCR, while the TCRdb copy is restricted to in-frame clones and leaves out a portion. Among over 250,000 clones listed, approximately 86% were seen once. Sequencing input: peripheral blood. The source of these receptors is a woman between 65 and 79 years old with COVID-19, enrolled during active disease.

The CDR3 region has the DNA TGCGCCAGCAGCTCACCCAGGACAGGGTCGAAGAATTCACCCCTCCACTTT. Translation: CASSSPRTGSKNSPLHF. This rearrangement joins TRBV5-1 to TRBJ1-6; 8 bases match TRBD1. The germline CDR1 and CDR2 sequences are SGHRS and YFSETQ. V lost 3 bases to trimming and J lost 7 bases; unmatched junction nucleotides: 12. This CDR3 comprises 17 residues.

The table lists this clone with a few counts. The chain uses TRBV7-2 and TRBJ2-2, with 14 bases fitting TRBD2. Germline values: CDR1 SGHTA, CDR2 FQGNSA. CDR3 size: 19 residues. The junction had 7 bases not matched to a gene; V was cut back by 4 bases and J by 0 bases. The CDR3 DNA reads TGTGCCAGCAGCTGGACCGGGACTAGCGGGGGCCCGAACACCGGGGAGCTGTTTTTT. Protein product: CASSWTGTSGGPNTGELFF.

This chain joins TRBV2 and TRBJ1-1; tentatively, D is TRBD1 (6 bases). Germline loops: CDR1 SNHLY, CDR2 FYNNEI. The length of the CDR3 is 15 residues. Trimming shortened V by 1 base and J by 1 base, and 10 bases separated the two germline ends. The CDR3 sequence: CASSEEQGGNTEAFF. The CDR3 DNA is TGTGCCAGCAGTGAAGAACAGGGCGGGAACACTGAAGCTTTCTTT. The variable domain in full, completed from reference TRBV2 and TRBJ1-1, reads EPEVTQTPSHQVTQMGQEVILRCVPISNHLYFYWYRQILGQKVEFLVSFYNNEISEKSEIFDDQFSVERPDGSNFTLKIRSTKLEDSAMYFCASSEEQGGNTEAFFGQGTRLTVV.

The chain is built from TRBV5-1 and TRBJ2-5; maybe TRBD1 (5 bases). The CDR3 is made up of 15 amino acids. Between the trimmed V and J ends, which lost 1 base and 2 bases, there was a span of 12 bases. In germline, CDR1 is SGHRS, CDR2 YFSETQ. CDR3 nucleotide sequence: TGCGCCAGCAGCTTGTTGACAGTTAATCAAGAGACCCAGTACTTC. Protein product: CASSLLTVNQETQYF.

The gene calls are TRBV7-9 and TRBJ2-1, with 11 positions matching TRBD1. Trimming removed 5 bases from V and 6 bases from J; junction bases left unmatched: 6. This CDR3 comprises 15 residues. The germline gives CDR1 SEHNR, CDR2 FQNEAQ (reference sequence). CDR3 loop: CASSPRTGGGNEQFF. CDR3 nucleotides: TGTGCCAGCAGCCCACGGACAGGGGGCGGCAATGAGCAGTTCTTC. Supplemented by reference TRBV7-9 and TRBJ2-1, the full variable domain reads DTGVSQNPRHKITKRGQNVTFRCDPISEHNRLYWYRQTLGQGPEFLTYFQNEAQLEKSRLLSDRFSAERPKGSFSTLEIQRTEQGDSAMYLCASSPRTGGGNEQFFGPGTRLTVL.

CDR3 nucleotide sequence: TGTGCCAGCAGTCTGGAGGACAGGCCGGGGGGCTACACCTTC. The encoded protein is CASSLEDRPGGYTF. V gene TRBV2 combines with J gene TRBJ1-2; TRBD1 aligns across 7 bases. The V segment lost 5 bases and the J segment 8 bases; nucleotides outside the gene matches: 11. This CDR3 region has 14 residues. Germline CDR1 reads SNHLY; CDR2 reads FYNNEI. Filled out from reference TRBV2 and TRBJ1-2, the complete variable domain reads EPEVTQTPSHQVTQMGQEVILRCVPISNHLYFYWYRQILGQKVEFLVSFYNNEISEKSEIFDDQFSVERPDGSNFTLKIRSTKLEDSAMYFCASSLEDRPGGYTFGSGTRLTVV.

The chain uses TRBV4-3 and TRBJ2-2; 10 bases align to TRBD2. Looked up from germline, CDR1 is LGHNA and CDR2 is YSLEER. V lost 1 base to trimming and J lost 11 bases; unmatched junction nucleotides: 7. The CDR3 has 15 residues. The CDR3 sequence: CASSQGGLAVSELFF. The CDR3 region has the DNA TGCGCCAGCAGCCAAGGAGGACTAGCGGTATCAGAGCTGTTTTTT.

The chain couples TRBV29-1 to TRBJ1-2; the D is unclear. Germline lookup yields CDR1 SQVTM and CDR2 ANQGSEA. The length of the CDR3 is 12 residues. V lost 6 bases and J 2 bases, leaving 10 bases between the germline ends. This CDR3 reads CSVGDANYGYTF. As DNA, the CDR3 is TGCAGCGTCGGAGACGCCAACTATGGCTACACCTTC.

The rearrangement uses TRBV18 and TRBJ1-4; 7 nucleotides match TRBD1. Germline V gene sequence: CDR1 KGHSH, CDR2 LQKENI. CDR3 length: 13 residues. V shed 4 bases and J 8 bases; nucleotides not matched to a gene: 4. The CDR3 sequence: CASSRDSREKLFF. The DNA for the CDR3 is TGTGCCAGCTCACGGGACAGTCGGGAAAAACTGTTTTTT.

This clone was counted once. V gene TRBV2 combines with J gene TRBJ2-5; D gene ambiguous. Germline V gene lookup returns CDR1 SNHLY and CDR2 FYNNEI. This CDR3 comprises 14 residues. V lost 1 base and J lost 5, with 11 bases in between. CDR3 loop: CASSEGVAWETQYF. CDR3 nucleotide sequence: TGTGCCAGCAGTGAAGGGGTAGCCTGGGAGACCCAGTACTTC.